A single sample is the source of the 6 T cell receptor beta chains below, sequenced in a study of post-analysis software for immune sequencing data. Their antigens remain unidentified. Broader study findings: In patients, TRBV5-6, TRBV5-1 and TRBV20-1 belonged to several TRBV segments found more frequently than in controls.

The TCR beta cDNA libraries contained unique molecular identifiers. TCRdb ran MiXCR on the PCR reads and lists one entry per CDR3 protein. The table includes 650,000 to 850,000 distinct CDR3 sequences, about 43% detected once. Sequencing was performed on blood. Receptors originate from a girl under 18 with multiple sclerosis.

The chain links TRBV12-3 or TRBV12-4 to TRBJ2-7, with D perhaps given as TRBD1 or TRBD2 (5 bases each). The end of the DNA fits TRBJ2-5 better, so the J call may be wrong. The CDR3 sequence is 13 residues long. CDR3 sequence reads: CASSLIEGETQYF. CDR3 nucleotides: TGTGCCAGCAGTTTAATCGAGGGGGAGACCCAGTACTTC.

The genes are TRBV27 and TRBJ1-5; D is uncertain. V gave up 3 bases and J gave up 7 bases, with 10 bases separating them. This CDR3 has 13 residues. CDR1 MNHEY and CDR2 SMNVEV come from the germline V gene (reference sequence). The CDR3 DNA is TGTGCCAGCAGTTTGATGGGGTACCAGCCCCAGCATTTT. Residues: CASSLMGYQPQHF.

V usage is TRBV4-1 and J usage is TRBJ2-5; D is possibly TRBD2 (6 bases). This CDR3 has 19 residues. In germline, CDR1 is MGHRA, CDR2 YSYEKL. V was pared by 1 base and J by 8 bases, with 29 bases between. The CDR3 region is CASSQGLRWASAGPVTQYF. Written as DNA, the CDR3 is TGCGCCAGCAGCCAAGGACTCCGATGGGCGAGCGCGGGACCCGTAACCCAGTACTTC.

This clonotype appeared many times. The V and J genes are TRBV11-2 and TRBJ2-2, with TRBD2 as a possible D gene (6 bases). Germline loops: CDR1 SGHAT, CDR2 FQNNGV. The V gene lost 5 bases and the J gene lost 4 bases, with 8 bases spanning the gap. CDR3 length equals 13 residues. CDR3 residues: CASSPGLTGELFF. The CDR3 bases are TGTGCCAGCAGCCCGGGACTCACCGGGGAGCTGTTTTTT.

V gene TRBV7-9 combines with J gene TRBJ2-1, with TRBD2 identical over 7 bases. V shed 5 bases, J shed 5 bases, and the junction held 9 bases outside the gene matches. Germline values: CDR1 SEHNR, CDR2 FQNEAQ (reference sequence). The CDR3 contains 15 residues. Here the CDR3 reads CASSLPWAGDNEQFF. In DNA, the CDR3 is TGTGCCAGCAGCCTCCCTTGGGCGGGGGACAATGAGCAGTTCTTC.

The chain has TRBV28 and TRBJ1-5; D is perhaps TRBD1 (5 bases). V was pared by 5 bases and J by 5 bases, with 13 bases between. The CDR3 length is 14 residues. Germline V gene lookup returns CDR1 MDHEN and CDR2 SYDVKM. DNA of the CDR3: TGTGCCAGCAGTCCGGTTCTGGGGCATCAGCCCCAGCATTTT. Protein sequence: CASSPVLGHQPQHF.